The 26 T cell receptor beta chains in this list originate from one sample, sequenced in a study of beta chain features in type 1 diabetes. The isolated RNA, all of it, was reverse transcribed, so expressed TCRB transcripts were what got sequenced. TCRdb's copy holds only in-frame clones and misses some; the assay was immunoSEQ multiplex PCR. Of around 300,000 clones listed, 8% were seen once; the top ten hold more than 1%. The material sequenced was central memory CD4+ T cells from blood. Every receptor here comes from a woman aged 18-30 years in good health.

A few counts support this clone. This chain links TRBV19 with TRBJ1-2; D call uncertain. Germline V lookup: CDR1 LNHDA, CDR2 SQIVND (reference sequence). The CDR3 spans 13 residues. V dropped 6 bases and J dropped 0 bases, with 8 bases sitting between them. In DNA form, the CDR3 reads TGTGCCAGTAGCAGAGACACTAACTATGGCTACACCTTC. It yields the protein CASSRDTNYGYTF.

The chain carries TRBV11-3 and TRBJ2-1; no clear D gene. The CDR3 length is 14 residues. Per the germline V gene, CDR1 is SGHNT and CDR2 is YENEEA. Trimming took off 5 bases at V and 10 bases at J, with 18 bases between the two ends. The DNA of the CDR3 is TGTGCCAGCAGCCCGATCCAGCTCGGCCAAGAGCAGTTCTTC. It translates to CASSPIQLGQEQFF.

The chain joins TRBV5-1 to TRBJ2-3; 7 bases are shared with TRBD1. After removal of 7 bases from V and 0 bases from J, the junction contained 2 bases not matched to a gene. Per germline, CDR1 SGHRS and CDR2 YFSETQ. The CDR3 sequence is 13 residues long. The CDR3 region is CASGTASTDTQYF. CDR3 in DNA: TGCGCCAGCGGGACAGCGAGCACAGATACGCAGTATTTT.

CDR3 in DNA: TGTGCCAGCTCACCAGCCCGACAGGCTACGAATGAAAAACTGTTTTTT. This translates into CASSPARQATNEKLFF. This chain joins TRBV18 and TRBJ1-4; possibly TRBD1 for D (6 bases). There are 16 residues in the CDR3. Germline V gives CDR1 KGHSH, CDR2 LQKENI. Trimming stripped 2 bases from V and 5 bases from J, with 15 bases between. Combining the CDR3 with reference TRBV18 and TRBJ1-4 gives the whole variable domain NAGVMQNPRHLVRRRGQEARLRCSPMKGHSHVYWYRQLPEEGLKFMVYLQKENIIDESGMPKERFSAEFPKEGPSILRIQQVVRGDSAAYFCASSPARQATNEKLFFGSGTQLSVL.

V is TRBV5-1 and J is TRBJ2-1; D is perhaps TRBD1 (5 bases). Per germline, CDR1 SGHRS and CDR2 YFSETQ. V was shortened by 0 bases and J by 2 bases, with 9 bases between the two germline ends. This CDR3 has 15 residues. In DNA, the CDR3 is TGCGCCAGCAGCTTGGAGGGGCCCGCCTACAATGAGCAGTTCTTC. Protein sequence: CASSLEGPAYNEQFF.

The gene calls are TRBV21-1 and TRBJ1-2. TRBV21-1 corresponds to a pseudogene. The CDR3 contains 16 residues. CDR3 coding DNA: TGTGCCAGCAGCCCCCGGGTTCCCAGGAGTAACTATGGCTACACCTTC. It translates to CASSPRVPRSNYGYTF.

This clone has a handful of counts. The gene calls are TRBV30 and TRBJ2-5; 9 bases align to TRBD2. Germline assignment: CDR1 GTSNPN and CDR2 SVGIG (reference sequence). The CDR3 covers 17 residues. After removal of 2 bases from V and 8 bases from J, the junction contained 18 bases not matched to a gene. The CDR3: CAWSHPGLALGRKTQYF. DNA for the CDR3: TGTGCCTGGAGTCACCCGGGACTAGCATTGGGGAGAAAAACCCAGTACTTC.

The chain employs TRBV7-2 and TRBJ1-5; no reliable D call. V was cut by 1 base and J by 11 bases, with 12 bases left in between. The germline V gene has CDR1 SGHTA and CDR2 FQGNSA. The CDR3 spans 13 residues. The CDR3 loop reads CASSLDGRWAQHF. CDR3 DNA sequence: TGTGCCAGCAGCTTAGACGGGAGATGGGCCCAGCATTTT.

This chain joins TRBV7-3 and TRBJ1-1; weak D call: TRBD1 (5 bases). The CDR3 has 13 amino acids. From germline, CDR1 is SGHTA and CDR2 FQGTGA. Trimming shortened V by 0 bases and J by 9 bases, and 11 bases separated the two germline ends. CDR3: CASSLTRGGKAFF. In nucleotides, the CDR3 is TGTGCCAGCAGCTTAACCCGGGGGGGAAAAGCTTTCTTT.

The rearrangement uses TRBV5-1 and TRBJ1-2; TRBD1 matches at 10 bases. V lost 0 bases and J lost 3; bases outside the gene matches: 5. Looked up from germline, CDR1 is SGHRS and CDR2 is YFSETQ. CDR3 size: 16 residues. CDR3 in amino acids: CASSLETGGADYGYTF. DNA for the CDR3: TGCGCCAGCAGCTTGGAGACAGGGGGCGCGGACTATGGCTACACCTTC.

This clone was seen only a few times. V usage is TRBV28 and J usage is TRBJ2-4, with a weak D call TRBD1 (5 bases). The ends were cut back, 5 bases at V and 7 bases at J, with 24 bases in the middle. The germline CDR1 and CDR2 sequences are MDHEN and SYDVKM. This CDR3 is 17 amino acids long. As DNA, the CDR3 is TGTGCCAGCAGTAAAGGGGTAACGGGCCGAGCGAGGAACATTCAGTACTTC. The encoded protein is CASSKGVTGRARNIQYF.

This clone was detected a few times. The V and J genes are TRBV15 and TRBJ2-5; TRBD2 agrees at 7 bases. The J call is doubtful: the DNA matches TRBJ2-7 better. CDR1 LNHNV and CDR2 YYDKDF come from the germline V gene (reference sequence). The CDR3 runs 16 residues. CDR3 sequence: CATSVHAGEVSYEQYF. In DNA, the CDR3 is TGTGCCACCAGCGTTCACGCGGGAGAAGTATCCTACGAGCAGTACTTC.

This rearrangement joins TRBV4-1 to TRBJ1-5; perhaps TRBD1 as D (6 bases). Trimming removed 4 bases from V and 5 bases from J, with 24 bases in between. CDR1 is MGHRA and CDR2 is YSYEKL in the germline V gene. The CDR3 sequence is 18 residues long. The DNA of the CDR3 is TGCGCCAGCAGCCCAATGGGATCGGGGGGCTCGTATGATCAGCCCCAGCATTTT. Encoded protein: CASSPMGSGGSYDQPQHF.

This clone was counted only a few times. This chain links TRBV7-2 with TRBJ1-2, with D unclear. CDR1 SGHTA and CDR2 FQGNSA come from the germline V gene. This CDR3 spans 14 amino acids. V lost 5 bases to trimming and J lost 1 base, with 11 bases between them. CDR3 DNA sequence: TGTGCCAGCAGCCCGGGTTGGCGTAACTATGGCTACACCTTC. Translating it yields CASSPGWRNYGYTF.

This clone was seen a few times. V and J are TRBV19 and TRBJ2-1; D is undetermined. Trimming shortened V by 10 bases and J by 10 bases, and 20 bases separated the two germline ends. This CDR3 contains 13 residues. The germline gives CDR1 LNHDA, CDR2 SQIVND (reference sequence). The CDR3 loop reads CATSLLRSGEQFF. Here the CDR3 DNA reads TGTGCCACCTCCCTGCTCCGGTCGGGCGAGCAGTTCTTC.

This clone was counted at least ten times. This rearrangement joins TRBV19 to TRBJ1-5; no definite D call. CDR1 and CDR2 from the germline V gene are LNHDA and SQIVND (reference sequence). V lost 7 bases and J 6 bases, leaving 19 bases between the germline ends. The length of the CDR3 is 15 residues. CDR3 loop: CASTRTGLGGQPQHF. Written as DNA, the CDR3 is TGTGCCAGTACCAGGACTGGCCTAGGCGGTCAGCCCCAGCATTTT.

In DNA, the CDR3 is TGTGCCAGCAGGAATGAGGAAGCTGGGGCCAACGTCCTGACTTTC. Protein product: CASRNEEAGANVLTF. This chain connects TRBV7-6 to TRBJ2-6; the D is unclear. Germline CDR1 and CDR2: SGHVS and FNYEAQ. The CDR3 runs 15 residues. V shed 6 bases and J shed 2 bases, with 11 bases lying between them. Filled out from reference TRBV7-6 and TRBJ2-6, the complete variable domain reads GAGVSQSPRYKVTKRGQDVALRCDPISGHVSLYWYRQALGQGPEFLTYFNYEAQQDKSGLPNDRFSAERPEGSISTLTIQRTEQRDSAMYRCASRNEEAGANVLTFGAGSRLTVL.

This clone was counted many times. V gene TRBV12-5 combines with J gene TRBJ2-7; D remains unclear. The CDR3 loop spans 13 amino acids. V lost 5 bases, J lost 3 bases, and 11 bases lay in between. CDR1 is LGHNT and CDR2 is FRNRAP in the germline V gene. This chain's CDR3 is CASGPSIIYEQYV. The DNA of the CDR3 is TGTGCTAGTGGTCCATCTATCATCTACGAGCAGTACGTC.

This clone was seen a handful of times. V is TRBV5-4 and J is TRBJ2-7, with TRBD1 identical over 9 bases. Germline trimming cut 0 bases from V and 3 bases from J; bases unmatched to any gene: 10. The CDR3 is made up of 17 amino acids. Germline loops: CDR1 SGHNT, CDR2 YYREEE (reference sequence). As DNA, the CDR3 is TGTGCCAGCAGCTTGGGGTCCCCGGGACAGGGATTCTACGAGCAGTACTTC. It specifies CASSLGSPGQGFYEQYF.

The chain is built from TRBV4-3 and TRBJ1-2; D perhaps matches TRBD1 (6 bases). V was trimmed by 4 bases and J by 4 bases, leaving 13 bases between them. The CDR3 totals 14 residues. CDR1 and CDR2 from the germline V gene are LGHNA and YSLEER. CDR3: CASSLGTGTYGYTF. CDR3 bases: TGCGCCAGCAGCCTAGGAACAGGGACCTATGGCTACACCTTC.

The J gene is TRBJ2-1, the V gene TRBV5-1; no clear D. V lost 0 bases to trimming and J lost 8 bases, with 9 bases between them. This CDR3 is 13 amino acids long. Germline assignment: CDR1 SGHRS and CDR2 YFSETQ. The CDR3 reads CASSLATDDEQFF. CDR3 nucleotides: TGCGCCAGCAGCTTGGCGACTGACGATGAGCAGTTCTTC. Full variable domain (missing parts from reference TRBV5-1 and TRBJ2-1): KAGVTQTPRYLIKTRGQQVTLSCSPISGHRSVSWYQQTPGQGLQFLFEYFSETQRNKGNFPGRFSGRQFSNSRSEMNVSTLELGDSALYLCASSLATDDEQFFGPGTRLTVL.

This chain uses TRBV20-1 with TRBJ2-7; no clear D gene. V lost 0 bases and J 4 bases, leaving 1 base between the germline ends. The germline gives CDR1 DFQATT, CDR2 SNEGSKA (reference sequence). The CDR3 has 10 residues. For the CDR3, the DNA is TGCAGTGCTAGAGAATACGAGCAGTACGTC. Translating it yields CSAREYEQYV.

This clone came up a few times. V and J are TRBV28 and TRBJ2-1; D could derive from TRBD1 or TRBD2 (5 bases each). This CDR3 has 16 residues. Germline CDR1 is MDHEN and CDR2 is SYDVKM. Deletions cut 0 bases from V and 0 bases from J, with 9 bases between. Here the CDR3 DNA reads TGTGCCAGCAGTTTATGGGCAGGGACCTCCTACAATGAGCAGTTCTTC. It codes for CASSLWAGTSYNEQFF.

This clone showed up just a few times. This chain uses TRBV6-1 with TRBJ1-4, with D perhaps matching TRBD1 (5 bases). V was pared by 4 bases and J by 8 bases, with 20 bases between. This CDR3 has 16 residues. Germline CDR1 is MNHNS and CDR2 is SASEGT. In nucleotides, the CDR3 is TGTGCCAGCAGTGTTTCCGCCGGGGGGACTAGGGAAAAACTGTTTTTT. Translated: CASSVSAGGTREKLFF.

The CDR3 region has the DNA TGTGCCAGCAGCTACAGGGGGTCAACTAACTATGGCTACACCTTC. This encodes CASSYRGSTNYGYTF. This chain links TRBV7-2 with TRBJ1-2; 8 nucleotides agree with TRBD1. Germline V gene data show CDR1 as SGHTA and CDR2 as FQGNSA. The CDR3 sequence is 15 residues long. With 4 bases clipped from V and 0 bases from J, the junction kept 4 bases outside the gene matches.

This clone appeared many times. The sample carries other DNA sequences with the same CDR3. The chain combines TRBV6-6 with TRBJ1-2; the D is unclear. The germline V gene has CDR1 MNHNY and CDR2 SVGAGI (reference sequence). The CDR3 is made up of 13 amino acids. V was clipped by 5 bases and J by 5 bases, with 12 bases between them. The CDR3 protein is CASSPRTVYGYTF. CDR3 nucleotides: TGTGCCAGCAGTCCTCGGACCGTATATGGCTACACCTTC.